This T cell receptor beta chain was found in a study of shared clonotypes between healthy human individuals. Study details: Plates per donor: three CD4 naive, three CD4 memory, two CD8 naive, one CD8 memory.

For this clone: The antigen is unknown.

This CDR3 comprises 13 residues. V was shortened by 5 bases and J by 4 bases, with 11 bases between the two germline ends. CDR1 and CDR2 (germline): SGHNT, YENEEA. Study results and limitations: Naive CD4 clonotypes were shared across a handful of donors at 4.5% to 6%.

In the original processing: ImmunoSEQ supplied junction-only sequences lacking quality scores, so filtering was different. Clones were sequenced by immunoSEQ multiplex PCR, and TCRdb holds only the in-frame ones, with some missing. D and trimming come from the DNA, and the V and J calls and clone size come from that table. The sample has over 2 million clones, approximately 90% seen once. Subsets obtained from CD4+ cells comprised CD45RA+ naive and CD45RA-negative memory cells. Input material: naive CD4+ T cells from PBMCs. Indicated subset: CD45RA+ positively selected. This sequence joins TRBV11-3 and TRBJ1-1; D remains ambiguous. The sequence came from a man aged 18 to 29 in good health. Some clones in this sample may be carry-over from other donors' samples. CDR3 loop: CASSPRAGTEAFF. DNA of the CDR3: TGTGCCAGCAGCCCCAGAGCGGGCACTGAAGCTTTCTTT.